This T cell receptor (beta chain) stems from a study of cytomegalovirus exposure and HLA in healthy donors. Study-level findings and limits: Fewer N-insertions (relative to the approximately 700-donor mean) were reportedly seen in an Asian-associated ancestry cluster in a later analysis. TCR beta V- and J-gene trimming, according to a later analysis, was linked to a missense DCLRE1C variant.

The PCR used 60 Vbeta and 13 Jbeta primers. Source study methods: Roughly 11 million shared chains were among the about 80 million unique TCR beta chains that a later analysis counted. Only in-frame clones appear in the TCRdb table, and some are missing; sequencing was by immunoSEQ multiplex PCR. The V and J calls and clone size were taken over from that table, and D and trimming were inferred from the DNA. In the table there are over 80,000 clones, about four fifths of which are singletons. Samples came from healthy bone marrow donors. V was clipped by 0 bases and J by 3 bases, with 9 bases between them. The CDR3 loop spans 14 amino acids. The germline V gene has CDR1 SGHDT and CDR2 YYEEEE. In regard to this clone: Antigen: not known.

V gene TRBV5-6 combines with J gene TRBJ1-1; possibly TRBD1 for D (5 bases). The sequencing sample was made of PBMCs. This receptor was obtained from a man aged 40-50 years in good health and CMV-seropositive. The DNA of the CDR3 is TGTGCCAGCAGCTTGGTAGGGGTCCACACTGAAGCTTTCTTT. Its protein is CASSLVGVHTEAFF.